This entry concerns a single TCR beta chain. These data originate in a study of CD8+ T cells in alopecia areata. Sequencing relied on a cDNA template that was reverse transcribed from extracted RNA. Profiled with immunoSEQ multiplex PCR; TCRdb holds only in-frame clones, not every one. The sample yields some 190,000 clones, under 80% seen once. The CDR3 contains 13 residues. The V gene lost 4 bases and the J gene lost 10 bases, with 16 bases spanning the gap. The germline V gene has CDR1 SGHDN and CDR2 FVKESK. Treatment defined: oral pan-JAK inhibitor, 5-10 mg twice daily. This TCR was recovered from a human donor with alopecia areata. The rearrangement uses TRBV14 and TRBJ1-1; D remains ambiguous. Sequencing used CD4+ T cells sorted from blood, obtained at approximately week 50, from a patient treated with tofacitinib. The CDR3 nucleotides read TGTGCCAGCAGCCCCCGGATCCAGGCGGGAGCTTTCTTT. It translates to CASSPRIQAGAFF.